A single sample is the source of the 32 T cell receptor beta chains below, sequenced in a study of shared clonotypes between healthy human individuals. Naive CD8 populations comprised CD45RO-negative cells positively selected for CCR7, excluding terminally differentiated effector memory CD45RA+ cells. Profiled with immunoSEQ multiplex PCR; TCRdb holds only in-frame clones, not every one. The data hold about 580,000 clones, with about 98% observed a single time. The specimen sequenced was naive CD8+ T cells sorted from blood. The receptors come from a man aged 30 to 45 in good health.

The rearrangement links TRBV5-4 to TRBJ2-2; perhaps TRBD2 as D (5 bases). Germline loops: CDR1 SGHNT, CDR2 YYREEE (reference sequence). The germline V and J ends were trimmed by 5 bases and 5 bases, with 10 bases remaining between them. The CDR3 loop spans 13 amino acids. The CDR3 DNA is TGTGCCAGCAGACTCAGCGGAACCGGGGAGCTGTTTTTT. It encodes CASRLSGTGELFF.

This rearrangement joins TRBV6-1 to TRBJ2-1; 8 bases align to TRBD1. The V gene's germline CDR1 is MNHNS and CDR2 SASEGT. V lost 3 bases, J lost 5 bases, and 6 bases stayed unmatched. The length of the CDR3 is 15 residues. The CDR3 reads CASSDWTGPHNEQFF. The CDR3 DNA reads TGTGCCAGCAGTGACTGGACAGGGCCCCACAATGAGCAGTTCTTC.

The chain is built from TRBV19 and TRBJ2-1; 10 nucleotides align to TRBD2. Per the germline V gene, CDR1 is LNHDA and CDR2 is SQIVND (reference sequence). This CDR3 region has 17 residues. The V gene end was trimmed by 6 bases and the J gene end by 5 bases; junction bases not matched to a gene: 13. CDR3 sequence: CASSPPGGSGRNNEQFF. The CDR3 DNA follows: TGTGCCAGTAGCCCCCCTGGGGGTAGCGGGAGGAACAATGAGCAGTTCTTC.

CDR3: CASSSERGSYNEQFF. CDR3 nucleotide sequence: TGTGCCAGCAGTTCAGAGCGGGGTTCCTACAATGAGCAGTTCTTC. The V and J genes are TRBV27 and TRBJ2-1; 7 positions match TRBD2. V lost 4 bases and J lost 1; bases outside the gene matches: 4. Germline loops: CDR1 MNHEY, CDR2 SMNVEV (reference sequence). The CDR3 totals 15 residues.

This clone was observed a single time. The chain recombines TRBV27 with TRBJ2-1, with 9 nucleotides matching TRBD2. Unmatched junction bases numbered 5, after V lost 5 bases and J lost 0 bases. The CDR3 loop spans 16 amino acids. In germline, CDR1 is MNHEY, CDR2 SMNVEV (reference sequence). CDR3 loop: CASSVLAGSSYNEQFF. The CDR3 nucleotides are TGTGCCAGCAGTGTCCTAGCGGGAAGCTCCTACAATGAGCAGTTCTTC.

This chain connects TRBV7-8 to TRBJ2-5; D gene uncertain. The CDR3 spans 12 residues. V lost 4 bases, J lost 5 bases, and 8 bases lay in between. Germline CDR1 is SGHVS and CDR2 is FQNEAQ. The CDR3 coding sequence is TGTGCCAGCAGCTCTAATGGGGAGACCCAGTACTTC. Its translation: CASSSNGETQYF. The variable domain in full, with the rest retrieved from reference TRBV7-8 and TRBJ2-5, is GAGVSQSPRYKVAKRGQDVALRCDPISGHVSLFWYQQALGQGPEFLTYFQNEAQLDKSGLPSDRFFAERPEGSVSTLKIQRTQQEDSAVYLCASSSNGETQYFGPGTRLLVL.

DNA for the CDR3: TGTGCCAGCAGCCCCGCAGGACGGACAGGGGGCCACGAGCAGTACTTC. This encodes CASSPAGRTGGHEQYF. The genes are TRBV7-9 and TRBJ2-7, with 11 bases matching TRBD1. V was clipped by 5 bases and J by 5 bases; unmatched bases: 11. Germline V gene sequence: CDR1 SEHNR, CDR2 FQNEAQ (reference sequence). The CDR3 spans 16 residues.

This chain uses TRBV9 with TRBJ2-1, with a possible D match to TRBD2 (5 bases). Trimming removed 6 bases from V and 4 bases from J, with 17 bases in between. The CDR3 runs to 15 residues. Looked up from germline, CDR1 is SGDLS and CDR2 is YYNGEE. CDR3 bases: TGTGCCAGCACGGGTGGGCTAGCTGATTACAATGAGCAGTTCTTC. Its protein is CASTGGLADYNEQFF.

The chain recombines TRBV28 with TRBJ2-3, with 8 bases fitting TRBD1. The CDR3 has 15 amino acids. CDR1 and CDR2 from the germline V gene are MDHEN and SYDVKM. With 3 bases clipped from V and 10 bases from J, the junction kept 12 bases outside the gene matches. The CDR3 is CASSFRDRGLLAQYF. The DNA of the CDR3 is TGTGCCAGCAGTTTCCGAGACAGGGGCCTCCTTGCGCAGTATTTT.

This clone was found once. The chain joins TRBV27 to TRBJ1-2; TRBD1 might be the D (5 bases). Trimming took off 2 bases at V and 5 bases at J, with 12 bases between the two ends. This CDR3 is 14 amino acids long. The germline V gene has CDR1 MNHEY and CDR2 SMNVEV (reference sequence). For the CDR3, the DNA is TGTGCCAGCAGTTTAAGGGGCGAAAAGTATGGCTACACCTTC. Protein: CASSLRGEKYGYTF.

This rearrangement joins TRBV13 to TRBJ2-7; TRBD2 might be the D (5 bases). The CDR3 is 12 residues long. CDR1 and CDR2 (germline): PRHDT, FYEKMQ (reference sequence). The V and J ends lost 8 bases and 6 bases respectively, with 14 bases between them. CDR3 DNA: TGTGCCAGCCGGGCGGGTATAGGCGAGCAGTACTTC. Its translation: CASRAGIGEQYF.

The chain is built from TRBV29-1 and TRBJ2-5, with TRBD1 matching over 8 bases. V dropped 1 base and J dropped 3; count of bases not matched to a gene: 4. Germline V CDR1 and CDR2: SQVTM, ANQGSEA. The CDR3 consists of 14 residues. The CDR3 protein is CSVEGGGQEETQYF. DNA for the CDR3: TGCAGCGTTGAAGGTGGGGGACAGGAAGAGACCCAGTACTTC.

The chain has TRBV5-1 and TRBJ2-6; a weak D match, TRBD1 (5 bases). From germline, CDR1 is SGHRS and CDR2 YFSETQ. There are 18 residues in the CDR3. The germline V and J ends were trimmed by 1 base and 0 bases, with 14 bases remaining between them. The CDR3 sequence is CASSLSGQSLSGANVLTF. Written as DNA, the CDR3 is TGCGCCAGCAGCTTGTCAGGGCAGAGCCTCTCTGGGGCCAACGTCCTGACTTTC.

The chain has TRBV4-3 and TRBJ2-2; 9 bases fit TRBD1. Unmatched junction bases numbered 11, after V lost 0 bases and J lost 6 bases. The CDR3 is made up of 18 amino acids. Germline V gene lookup returns CDR1 LGHNA and CDR2 YSLEER. CDR3 coding DNA: TGCGCCAGCAGCCAAGACCACAGGGGGCTGGAAGGAGCCGGGGAGCTGTTTTTT. Amino acid sequence: CASSQDHRGLEGAGELFF.

V usage is TRBV9 and J usage is TRBJ2-3; 8 positions match TRBD2. The CDR3 consists of 15 residues. Trimming cost V 3 bases and J 1 base; bases outside gene matches: 4. Germline V CDR1 and CDR2: SGDLS, YYNGEE. CDR3 nucleotide sequence: TGTGCCAGCAGCGCGACGGGAGGGGGCACAGATACGCAGTATTTT. Translated, it gives CASSATGGGTDTQYF.

The CDR3 loop reads CAWKADNTYEQYF. The CDR3 bases are TGTGCCTGGAAGGCCGACAATACCTACGAGCAGTACTTC. V gene TRBV30 combines with J gene TRBJ2-7; D is unclear. This CDR3 contains 13 residues. Germline V gene lookup returns CDR1 GTSNPN and CDR2 SVGIG (reference sequence). V was shortened by 4 bases and J by 2 bases, with 12 bases between the two germline ends.

CDR3 loop: CASSLSRSGRVTDTQYF. CDR3 sequence (DNA): TGTGCCAGCAGTTTATCGAGGAGCGGGAGGGTCACAGATACGCAGTATTTT. V and J are TRBV27 and TRBJ2-3; 10 bases match TRBD2. Germline assignment: CDR1 MNHEY and CDR2 SMNVEV (reference sequence). The CDR3 sequence is 17 residues long. The V gene end was trimmed by 0 bases and the J gene end by 2 bases; junction bases not matched to a gene: 5.

In its sample, this clone was seen once. J is TRBJ2-3 and V is TRBV29-1, with 7 bases identical to TRBD1. V gave up 2 bases and J gave up 1 base; unmatched junction bases: 3. This CDR3 contains 14 residues. CDR1 and CDR2 from the germline V gene are SQVTM and ANQGSEA. The CDR3 nucleotides read TGCAGCGTTGAAAGGGGGCGCGGCACAGATACGCAGTATTTT. Amino acid sequence: CSVERGRGTDTQYF.

V is TRBV27 and J is TRBJ2-1; D ambiguous. In germline, CDR1 is MNHEY, CDR2 SMNVEV (reference sequence). This CDR3 is 15 amino acids long. V was trimmed by 3 bases and J by 3 bases, leaving 12 bases between them. In DNA form, the CDR3 reads TGTGCCAGCAGTTTGAGAGCGTCCAACTACAATGAGCAGTTCTTC. Translating it yields CASSLRASNYNEQFF.

The V call is TRBV11-3, the J call TRBJ2-2, with 8 bases fitting TRBD2. Trimming at V came to 11 bases and at J to 1 base, leaving 9 bases not matched to a gene. Germline-derived CDR1 and CDR2 are SGHNT and YENEEA. The CDR3 spans 15 residues. The CDR3 DNA sequence: TGTGCCGGATCGCCGACTAGCGAGAACACCGGGGAGCTGTTTTTT. Translating gives CAGSPTSENTGELFF.

The chain joins TRBV9 to TRBJ2-1; maybe TRBD2 (7 bases). The CDR3 length is 15 residues. CDR1 and CDR2 from the germline V gene are SGDLS and YYNGEE. V lost 4 bases to trimming and J lost 5 bases, with 16 bases between them. The CDR3 loop is CASSPWGGRNNEQFF. The DNA of the CDR3 is TGTGCCAGCAGCCCCTGGGGGGGGCGGAACAATGAGCAGTTCTTC.

The V and J genes are TRBV6-1 and TRBJ2-5; 7 bases are a match to TRBD1. This CDR3 is built from 15 residues. Trimming at V came to 8 bases and at J to 3 bases, leaving 12 bases not matched to a gene. Germline CDR1 MNHNS, CDR2 SASEGT. The CDR3 nucleotides read TGTGCCAGCCTCTGGGAAGGACAGGTGGAAGAGACCCAGTACTTC. Its translation is CASLWEGQVEETQYF.

The rearrangement links TRBV5-1 to TRBJ1-4; the D gene is possibly TRBD1 (5 bases). The germline V and J ends were trimmed by 6 bases and 6 bases, with 15 bases remaining between them. Per the germline V gene, CDR1 is SGHRS and CDR2 is YFSETQ. The CDR3 runs to 14 residues. The CDR3: CASTEGGGHEKLFF. The CDR3 region has the DNA TGCGCCAGCACTGAGGGCGGGGGACATGAAAAACTGTTTTTT.

Concerning this clone: Other nucleotide sequences from this sample produce the same CDR3. The rearrangement uses TRBV27 and TRBJ1-1, with unresolved D. V was shortened by 3 bases and J by 5 bases, with 4 bases between the two germline ends. Per the germline V gene, CDR1 is MNHEY and CDR2 is SMNVEV (reference sequence). The CDR3 has 11 residues. Here the CDR3 DNA reads TGTGCCAGCAGTTTGGGGACTGAAGCTTTCTTT. Translating it yields CASSLGTEAFF.

This rearrangement joins TRBV18 to TRBJ2-7; either TRBD1 or TRBD2 may fit D (6 bases each). This CDR3 contains 17 residues. Germline assignment: CDR1 KGHSH and CDR2 LQKENI. The V gene lost 4 bases and the J gene lost 0 bases, with 19 bases spanning the gap. This CDR3 reads CASSLSRGRPRSYEQYF. CDR3 sequence (DNA): TGTGCCAGCTCACTGTCCCGGGGGCGGCCACGCTCCTACGAGCAGTACTTC.

The CDR3 DNA reads as TGTGCCAGCAGCTTAGAGGGGGAAGGGACACCCTCGAGGAAACTGTTTTTT. Translating it yields CASSLEGEGTPSRKLFF. The rearrangement links TRBV11-2 to TRBJ1-4; D is possibly TRBD1 (6 bases). The CDR3 extends over 17 amino acids. V was trimmed by 0 bases and J by 11 bases, leaving 22 bases between them. Germline V gene sequence: CDR1 SGHAT, CDR2 FQNNGV.

The V call is TRBV4-3, the J call TRBJ2-1, with D possibly being TRBD1 (6 bases). Germline-derived CDR1 and CDR2 are LGHNA and YSLEER. V dropped 5 bases and J dropped 7 bases, with 12 bases sitting between them. CDR3 length equals 13 residues. CDR3: CASSERGLNEQFF. Written as DNA, the CDR3 is TGCGCCAGCAGCGAAAGGGGGTTGAATGAGCAGTTCTTC.

This chain links TRBV5-1 with TRBJ2-3, with 8 bases that match TRBD2. Looked up from germline, CDR1 is SGHRS and CDR2 is YFSETQ. This CDR3 is 16 amino acids long. V lost 1 base to trimming and J lost 6 bases; unmatched junction nucleotides: 10. The CDR3 DNA is TGCGCCAGCAGCTTGTATTTCCGGGAGGGATCCGATACGCAGTATTTT. Protein product: CASSLYFREGSDTQYF.

Concerning this clone: The identical CDR3 is also encoded by other nucleotide sequences in the sample. The rearrangement uses TRBV27 and TRBJ2-7; a possible D gene is TRBD2 (5 bases). Trimming stripped 3 bases from V and 1 base from J, with 7 bases between. CDR3 length: 13 residues. Germline lookup yields CDR1 MNHEY and CDR2 SMNVEV (reference sequence). For the CDR3, the DNA is TGTGCCAGCAGTTTGACTAAATCCTACGAGCAGTACTTC. It codes for CASSLTKSYEQYF.

This clone was detected once. The chain links TRBV29-1 to TRBJ2-3; D gene unclear. The CDR3 loop spans 16 amino acids. V was shortened by 3 bases and J by 1 base, with 17 bases between the two germline ends. Germline V lookup: CDR1 SQVTM, CDR2 ANQGSEA. CDR3 loop: CSVEGFSNIGTDTQYF. In DNA form, the CDR3 reads TGCAGCGTTGAGGGCTTTAGCAATATCGGCACAGATACGCAGTATTTT.

This chain joins TRBV7-2 and TRBJ2-1; D perhaps matches TRBD2 (7 bases). Trimming left V 2 bases short and J 4 bases short, with 15 bases between. CDR1 is SGHTA and CDR2 is FQGNSA in the germline V gene. The CDR3 is 16 amino acids. The CDR3 region has the DNA TGTGCCAGCAGCTTAATGGGGGGGCTTGCTTACAATGAGCAGTTCTTC. It encodes CASSLMGGLAYNEQFF.

A single count supports this clone. CDR3 loop: CASSYSRDEQYF. CDR3 coding DNA: TGTGCCAGCAGTTACTCGAGGGACGAGCAGTACTTC. The chain is built from TRBV6-5 and TRBJ2-7, with D perhaps matching TRBD2 (5 bases). V gave up 0 bases and J gave up 5 bases, with 5 bases separating them. Germline V gene lookup returns CDR1 MNHEY and CDR2 SVGAGI. There are 12 residues in the CDR3.